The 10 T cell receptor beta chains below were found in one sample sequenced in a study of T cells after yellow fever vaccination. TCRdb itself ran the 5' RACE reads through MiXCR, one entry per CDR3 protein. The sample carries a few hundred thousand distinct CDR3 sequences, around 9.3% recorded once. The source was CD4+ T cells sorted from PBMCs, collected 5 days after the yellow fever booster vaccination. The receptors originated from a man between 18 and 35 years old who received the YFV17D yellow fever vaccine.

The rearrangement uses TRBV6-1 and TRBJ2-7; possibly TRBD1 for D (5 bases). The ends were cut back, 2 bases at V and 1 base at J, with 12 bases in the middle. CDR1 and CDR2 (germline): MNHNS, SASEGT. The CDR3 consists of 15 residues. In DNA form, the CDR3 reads TGTGCCAGCAGTGAAAGGGTAGGGGCATCCTACGAGCAGTACTTC. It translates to CASSERVGASYEQYF.

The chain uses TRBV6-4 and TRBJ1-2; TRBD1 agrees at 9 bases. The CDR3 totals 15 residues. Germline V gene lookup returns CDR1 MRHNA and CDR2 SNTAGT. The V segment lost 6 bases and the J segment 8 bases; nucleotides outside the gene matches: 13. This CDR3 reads CASRPGTGFLGGYTF. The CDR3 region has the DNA TGTGCCAGCAGGCCCGGGACAGGGTTTCTAGGCGGCTACACCTTC.

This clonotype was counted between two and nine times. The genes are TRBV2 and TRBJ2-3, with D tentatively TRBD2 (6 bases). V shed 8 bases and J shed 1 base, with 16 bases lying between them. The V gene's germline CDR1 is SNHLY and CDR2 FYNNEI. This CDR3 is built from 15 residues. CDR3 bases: TGTGCCAGCCTCCCGGGGCGGGATCGCACAGATACGCAGTATTTT. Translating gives CASLPGRDRTDTQYF.

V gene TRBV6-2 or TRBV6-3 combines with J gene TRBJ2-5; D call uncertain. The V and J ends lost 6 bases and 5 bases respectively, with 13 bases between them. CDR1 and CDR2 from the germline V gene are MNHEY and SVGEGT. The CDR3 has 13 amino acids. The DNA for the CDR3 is TGTGCCAGCAGCCCCTGGGCCGGGGAGACCCAGTACTTC. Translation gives CASSPWAGETQYF.

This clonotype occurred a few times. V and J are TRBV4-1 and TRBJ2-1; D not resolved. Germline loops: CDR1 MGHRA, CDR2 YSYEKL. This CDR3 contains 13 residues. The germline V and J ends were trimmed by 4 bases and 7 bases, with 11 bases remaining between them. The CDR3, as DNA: TGCGCCAGCAGCCCTTTGGATCGGAATGAGCAGTTCTTC. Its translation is CASSPLDRNEQFF.

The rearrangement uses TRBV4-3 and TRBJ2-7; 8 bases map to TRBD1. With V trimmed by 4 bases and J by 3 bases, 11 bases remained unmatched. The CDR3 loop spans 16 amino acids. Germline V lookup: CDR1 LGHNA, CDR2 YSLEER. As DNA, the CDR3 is TGCGCCAGCAGCCCGGAGCCCTCGGGGACAGGCTACGAGCAGTACTTC. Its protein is CASSPEPSGTGYEQYF.

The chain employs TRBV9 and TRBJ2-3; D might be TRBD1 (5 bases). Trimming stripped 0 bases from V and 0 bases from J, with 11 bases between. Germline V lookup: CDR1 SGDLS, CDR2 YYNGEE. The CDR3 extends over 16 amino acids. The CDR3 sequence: CASSVEGKTSTDTQYF. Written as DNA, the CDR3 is TGTGCCAGCAGCGTAGAGGGGAAGACTAGCACAGATACGCAGTATTTT.

The CDR3 DNA reads as TGTGCCAGCAGTGAAGCGGGGATGGGGGGAGCTTTCTTT. This gives the protein CASSEAGMGGAFF. The chain is built from TRBV2 and TRBJ1-1; maybe TRBD1 (5 bases). This CDR3 spans 13 amino acids. The germline CDR1 and CDR2 sequences are SNHLY and FYNNEI. V dropped 0 bases and J dropped 10 bases, with 12 bases sitting between them.

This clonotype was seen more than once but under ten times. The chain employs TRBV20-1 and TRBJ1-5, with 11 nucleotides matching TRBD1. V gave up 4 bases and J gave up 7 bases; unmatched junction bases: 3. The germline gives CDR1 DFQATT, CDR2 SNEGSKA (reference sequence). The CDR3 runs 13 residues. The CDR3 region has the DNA TGCAGTGCTACGGACAGGGGGCGGCAGCCCCAGCATTTT. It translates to CSATDRGRQPQHF.

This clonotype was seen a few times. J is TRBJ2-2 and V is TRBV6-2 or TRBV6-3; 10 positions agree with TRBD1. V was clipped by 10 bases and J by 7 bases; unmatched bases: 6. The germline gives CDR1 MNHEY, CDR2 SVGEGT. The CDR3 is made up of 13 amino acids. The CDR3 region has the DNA TGTGCCACCCGACAGGGGGCTGGCGGGGAGCTGTTTTTT. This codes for CATRQGAGGELFF.